A selection of T cell receptor beta chains follows, all from one sample in a study of Ad26.COV2.S vaccination and SARS-CoV-2 variants. Data came from immunoSEQ multiplex PCR; TCRdb stores just in-frame clones and leaves some out. Of hundreds of thousands of clones in the sample, 75% to 95% are singletons; the top ten hold less than 15%. This sample comprised peripheral blood, obtained in a trial of Ad26.COV2.S vaccine versus placebo. The receptor set was obtained from a person aged 18 to 65 who received the Ad26.COV2.S COVID-19 vaccine or a placebo. CDR3s include the opening cysteine and the closing phenylalanine or tryptophan. The D gene is left open where the match is weak. For some rows the clone size is stated as once, few or many, or as a class when expanded; others skip it.

J	D	V	size	DNA	CDR3
TRBJ2-3	-	TRBV19	-	TGTGCCAGTAGTCGAGGGACAGATACGCAGTATTTT	CASSRGTDTQYF
TRBJ1-6	-	TRBV2	-	TGTGCCAGCAGTCTTGAGAACTATAATTCACCCCTCCACTTT	CASSLENYNSPLHF
TRBJ2-1	-	TRBV9	-	TGTGCCAGCAGCGTAGGGTCGAGCTCCTACAATGAGCAGTTCTTC	CASSVGSSSYNEQFF
TRBJ2-5	-	TRBV7-9	-	TGTGCCAGTGGGGCCCCTCGGACGGAGACCCAGTACTTC	CASGAPRTETQYF
TRBJ1-5	TRBD1	TRBV11-2	-	TGTGCCAGCAGCAAGGACAGGGGGGGCAATCAGCCCCAGCATTTT	CASSKDRGGNQPQHF
TRBJ2-5	TRBD2	TRBV7-2	-	TGTGCCAGCAGCTTCCAACTAGCGGGAAGGGAGACCCAGTACTTC	CASSFQLAGRETQYF
TRBJ2-2	-	TRBV27	-	TGTGCCAGCAGTTTAGGGCTATCGACCGGGGAGCTGTTTTTT	CASSLGLSTGELFF
TRBJ2-1	TRBD2	TRBV30	-	TGTGCCTGGGGAGGACTAGTTGCCTACAATGAGCAGTTCTTC	CAWGGLVAYNEQFF
TRBJ2-7	TRBD2	TRBV7-2	-	TGTGCCAGCAGCTCGGGGACTAGCTCTTCCCACGAGCAGTACTTC	CASSSGTSSSHEQYF
TRBJ1-4	-	TRBV25-1	-	TGTGCCAGCAGGAACAGGGCTGGAAATGAAAAACTGTTTTTT	CASRNRAGNEKLFF
TRBJ1-6	TRBD1	TRBV3-1/TRBV3-2	-	TGTGCCAGCAGCCTTCGACAGGGGTATTCACCCCTCCACTTT	CASSLRQGYSPLHF
TRBJ1-5	-	TRBV7-9	-	TGTGCCAGCAGCTTCTTAGATCAGCCCCAGCATTTT	CASSFLDQPQHF
TRBJ1-1	TRBD1	TRBV28	-	TGTGCCAGCAGTTTATACGGGACAGGGCTAAACACTGAAGCTTTCTTT	CASSLYGTGLNTEAFF
TRBJ2-4	-	TRBV19	-	TGTGCCAGTAGTATAGATACCGGGACTGGGGGAAACATTCAGTACTTC	CASSIDTGTGGNIQYF
TRBJ2-3	TRBD1	TRBV18	-	TGTGCCAGCTCACCATTCCAGGGGGGCACAGATACGCAGTATTTT	CASSPFQGGTDTQYF
TRBJ2-1	-	TRBV6-2/TRBV6-3	-	TGTGCCAGCAGTCCCGACAGTACCTCCTACAATGAGCAGTTCTTC	CASSPDSTSYNEQFF
TRBJ2-4	-	TRBV18	-	TGTGCCAGCTCACCGCGCGACAGGAGCCTTCAAAACATTCAGTACTTC	CASSPRDRSLQNIQYF
TRBJ1-6	-	TRBV7-2	-	TGTGCCAGCAGCTCGCAGGGGAGCTCCTATAATTCACCCCTCCACTTT	CASSSQGSSYNSPLHF
TRBJ2-1	-	TRBV20-1	-	TGCAGTGCTAGAGGTGGGAAGCAGTTCTTC	CSARGGKQFF
TRBJ1-2	-	TRBV10-2	-	TGCGCCAGCAGTGAGTCGCCAGTTTCAGGCTACACCTTC	CASSESPVSGYTF
TRBJ2-7	TRBD1	TRBV28	-	TGTGCCAGCAGTTTACGGGACAGGGGGACCTACGAGCAGTACTTC	CASSLRDRGTYEQYF
TRBJ1-3	-	TRBV7-2	-	TGTGCCAGCAGCTTAGCCGGGCCTGGAAACACCATATATTTT	CASSLAGPGNTIYF
TRBJ2-3	-	TRBV18	-	TGTGCCAGCTCACCAGTTAGCGGAGTCGACACAGATACGCAGTATTTT	CASSPVSGVDTDTQYF
TRBJ1-5	-	TRBV6-2/TRBV6-3	-	TGTGCCAGCAGTTACTCAGGCAGGTCATATAGCAATCAGCCCCAGCATTTT	CASSYSGRSYSNQPQHF
TRBJ2-5	-	TRBV30	-	TGTGCCTGTCAGCTGTACCGTCATTCCCTTACGGGGGAGACCCAGTACTTC	CACQLYRHSLTGETQYF
TRBJ2-7	-	TRBV6-2/TRBV6-3	-	TGTGCCAGCAGTCAGGTCGCCTACGAGCAGTACTTC	CASSQVAYEQYF
TRBJ2-1	TRBD2	TRBV3-1/TRBV3-2	once	TGTGCCAGCAGCCAAGATCGACTAGCGGGAGTGGGTGAGCAGTTCTTC	CASSQDRLAGVGEQFF
TRBJ2-1	-	TRBV9	-	TGTGCCAGCAGCGTAGTTTGGGGGTCAGGTGAGCAGTTCTTC	CASSVVWGSGEQFF
TRBJ1-4	-	TRBV7-2	-	TGTGCCAGCAGCTTAGCGGCAGGGTTTAATGAAAAACTGTTTTTT	CASSLAAGFNEKLFF
TRBJ1-3	-	TRBV5-4	once	TGTGCCAGCAGCTTACAGGGAGGTGGAAACACCATATATTTT	CASSLQGGGNTIYF
TRBJ2-2	TRBD2	TRBV5-4	-	TGTGCCAGTTCGACTAGCGGATACACCGGGGAGCTGTTTTTT	CASSTSGYTGELFF
TRBJ2-2	-	TRBV4-3	once	TGCGCCAGCAGCCAACTATTAGGTACTATCACCGGGGAGCTGTTTTTT	CASSQLLGTITGELFF
TRBJ2-7	TRBD2	TRBV4-1	-	TGCGCCAGCAGCCAAGATCCCGGAGCGGGAGGGCCTTTATCCTACGAGCAGTACTTC	CASSQDPGAGGPLSYEQYF
TRBJ2-7	TRBD1	TRBV2	few	TGTGCCAGCAGTGACGGACAGGGCTCCTACGAGCAGTACTTC	CASSDGQGSYEQYF
TRBJ1-1	-	TRBV7-9	once	TGTGCCAGCAGCTTGATCGGGGGGAGCACTGAAGCTTTCTTT	CASSLIGGSTEAFF
TRBJ1-4	-	TRBV30	-	TGTGCCTGGTCAGGAGGTGCAACTAATGAAAAACTGTTTTTT	CAWSGGATNEKLFF
TRBJ2-5	TRBD2	TRBV6-5	-	TGTGCCAGCAGTTACTCTGGGAGGGCCCGGGGAGAGACCCAGTACTTC	CASSYSGRARGETQYF
TRBJ1-5	-	TRBV4-1	-	TGCGCCAGCAGCCAAGATCGCGGCCGGACAAGAATCAGTTCCCAGCATTTT	CASSQDRGRTRISSQHF
TRBJ2-7	TRBD2	TRBV5-1	-	TGCGCCAGCAGGTTGACTAGCGGGAGAGAGCAGTACTTC	CASRLTSGREQYF
TRBJ2-1	-	TRBV3-1/TRBV3-2	-	TGTGCCAGCAGCCAAGGGACAGCCCGGGCTAAGTTCTTC	CASSQGTARAKFF
TRBJ2-7	-	TRBV28	-	TGTGCCAGCAGCAATGCCGGCGAGCAGTACTTC	CASSNAGEQYF
TRBJ2-7	-	TRBV10-2	-	TGCGCCAGCAGAACTGAGGCTGAGCAGTACTTC	CASRTEAEQYF
TRBJ1-5	-	TRBV10-3	-	TGTGCCATCAGTGATGGGAGACAGAATAATCAGCCCCAGCATTTT	CAISDGRQNNQPQHF
TRBJ2-2	-	TRBV5-5	-	TGTGCCAGCAGCTTGGTGTTGGGGACCGGGGAGCTGTTTTTT	CASSLVLGTGELFF